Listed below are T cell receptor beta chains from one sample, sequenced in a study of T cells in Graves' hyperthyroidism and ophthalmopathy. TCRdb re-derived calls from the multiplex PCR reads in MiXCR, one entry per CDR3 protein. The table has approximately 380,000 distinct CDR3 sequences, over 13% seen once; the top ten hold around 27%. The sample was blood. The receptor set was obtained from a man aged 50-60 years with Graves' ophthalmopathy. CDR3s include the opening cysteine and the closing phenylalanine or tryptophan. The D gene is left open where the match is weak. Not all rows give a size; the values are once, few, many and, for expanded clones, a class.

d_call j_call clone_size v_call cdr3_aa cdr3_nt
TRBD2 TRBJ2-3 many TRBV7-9 CASSLTSGGDTQYF TGTGCCAGCAGCTTAACTAGCGGGGGAGATACGCAGTATTTT
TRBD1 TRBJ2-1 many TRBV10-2 CATQLSGQGGYNEQFF TGCGCCACCCAACTCTCCGGACAGGGTGGGTACAATGAGCAGTTCTTC
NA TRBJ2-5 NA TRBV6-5 CASSHRTEETQYF TGTGCCAGCAGTCACCGGACAGAAGAGACCCAGTACTTC
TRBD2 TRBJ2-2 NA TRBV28 CASSTSAFNTGELFF TGTGCCAGCAGTACTAGCGCGTTTAACACCGGGGAGCTGTTTTTT
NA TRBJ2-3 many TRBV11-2 CASSLVRRGADTQYF TGTGCCAGCAGCTTAGTCCGCAGGGGTGCAGATACGCAGTATTTT
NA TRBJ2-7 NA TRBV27 CASSLVGSSNYEQYF TGTGCCAGCAGTTTAGTCGGCAGCTCAAACTACGAGCAGTACTTC
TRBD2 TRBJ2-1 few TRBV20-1 CSASFLAGGWSYNEQFF TGCAGTGCTAGTTTTCTAGCGGGAGGTTGGTCCTACAATGAGCAGTTCTTC
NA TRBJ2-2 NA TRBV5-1 CASSVPLSTGELFF TGCGCCAGCAGCGTCCCTCTCTCCACCGGGGAGCTGTTTTTT
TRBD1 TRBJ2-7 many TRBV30 CARNSGTDYEQYF TGTGCCAGAAACTCCGGGACAGATTACGAGCAGTACTTC
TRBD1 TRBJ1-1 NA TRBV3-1 CASSRGDSGTAEAFF TGTGCCAGCAGCCGGGGGGACAGCGGGACCGCTGAAGCTTTCTTT
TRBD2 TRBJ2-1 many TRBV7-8 CASSLVLTGTSGYNEQFF TGTGCCAGCAGCTTAGTTCTTACCGGGACTAGCGGTTACAATGAGCAGTTCTTC
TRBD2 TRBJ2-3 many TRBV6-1 CASSRTSSLSTDTQYF TGTGCCAGCAGTCGGACTAGCTCACTTAGCACAGATACGCAGTATTTT
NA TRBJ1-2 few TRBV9 CASSVGQGRGYGYTF TGTGCCAGCAGCGTAGGCCAGGGGAGAGGCTATGGCTACACCTTC
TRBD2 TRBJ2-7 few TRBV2 CASRGLAGGTYEQYF TGTGCCAGCAGGGGACTAGCGGGAGGAACCTACGAGCAGTACTTC
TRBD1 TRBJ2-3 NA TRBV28 CASSNNRGFTYTQYF TGTGCCAGCAGTAACAACAGGGGTTTCACCTATACGCAGTATTTT
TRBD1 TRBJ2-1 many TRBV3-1 CASSHRGRVSYEQFF TGTGCCAGCAGCCACAGGGGGCGTGTTTCGTATGAGCAGTTCTTC
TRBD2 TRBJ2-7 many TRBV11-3 CASSPQLAGRLDEQYF TGTGCCAGCAGCCCTCAACTAGCGGGGAGGTTGGACGAGCAGTACTTC
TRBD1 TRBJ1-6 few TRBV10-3 CAIRGQDNSPLHF TGTGCCATCAGGGGACAGGATAATTCACCCCTCCACTTT
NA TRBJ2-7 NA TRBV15 CATSRVISVDEQYF TGTGCCACCAGCAGAGTAATCTCAGTGGACGAGCAGTACTTC
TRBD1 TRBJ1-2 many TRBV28 CASSTYLKYGTARNYGYTF TGTGCCAGCAGTACCTACTTAAAGTACGGGACAGCGAGAAACTATGGCTACACCTTC
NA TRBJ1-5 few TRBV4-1 CASSRAGDQPQHF TGCGCCAGCAGCAGGGCCGGGGATCAGCCCCAGCATTTT
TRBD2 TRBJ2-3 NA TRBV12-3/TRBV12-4 CASNLAVTDTQYF TGTGCCAGCAACCTAGCGGTAACAGATACGCAGTATTTT
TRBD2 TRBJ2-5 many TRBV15 CATTAWTSGSGETQYF TGTGCCACCACCGCCTGGACTAGCGGGAGTGGAGAGACCCAGTACTTC
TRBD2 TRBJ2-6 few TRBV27 CASSLFGTKGGANVLTF TGTGCCAGCAGTTTGTTCGGGACTAAGGGCGGGGCCAACGTCCTGACTTTC
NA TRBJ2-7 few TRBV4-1 CASSLTSRQNSGEQYF TGCGCCAGCAGCCTTACCTCACGCCAAAATTCAGGCGAGCAGTACTTC
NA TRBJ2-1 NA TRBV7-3 CASSLTGFRNEQFF TGTGCCAGCAGCTTAACGGGTTTCAGGAATGAGCAGTTCTTC
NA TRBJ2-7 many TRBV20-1 CSANAGNYEQYF TGCAGTGCTAACGCGGGAAACTACGAGCAGTACTTC
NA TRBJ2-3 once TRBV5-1 CASSLHLRKVTDTQYF TGTGCCAGCAGCTTGCATCTCAGGAAAGTCACAGATACGCAGTATTTT
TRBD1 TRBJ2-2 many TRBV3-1 CASSQAGGTGELFF TGTGCCAGCAGCCAGGCAGGGGGCACCGGGGAGCTGTTTTTT
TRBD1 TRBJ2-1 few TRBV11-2 CASAQSGQIYNEQFF TGTGCCAGCGCCCAATCGGGACAGATCTACAATGAGCAGTTCTTC
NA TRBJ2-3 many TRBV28 CASSYPRVGTDTQYF TGTGCCAGCAGCTATCCCAGGGTCGGCACAGATACGCAGTATTTT
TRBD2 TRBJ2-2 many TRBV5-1 CASSKGLAGWELFF TGCGCCAGCAGCAAGGGACTAGCGGGATGGGAGCTGTTTTTT
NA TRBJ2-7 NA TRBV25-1 CASSDGGRPSSHEQYF TGTGCCAGCAGTGATGGAGGGCGGCCAAGCTCCCACGAGCAGTACTTC
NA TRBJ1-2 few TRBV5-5 CASSLGSDYGYTF TGCGCCAGCAGCCTAGGGTCAGACTATGGCTACACCTTC
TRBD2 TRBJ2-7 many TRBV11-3 CASSLEMGTSGPSYEQYF TGTGCCAGCAGCTTAGAGATGGGGACTAGCGGGCCCTCCTACGAGCAGTACTTC
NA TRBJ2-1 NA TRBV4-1 CASSLDGGTYNEQFF TGCGCCAGCAGCCTGGACGGCGGGACCTACAATGAGCAGTTCTTC